This record looks at one T cell receptor beta chain sequence and its context. Its antigen is not identified. These data come from a study of vaccination effects on CD4 cells after COVID-19. Regarding the study as a whole: The study got few convalescent patients and did not collect any early post-infection timepoints.

This CDR3 has 14 amino acids. V was pared by 4 bases and J by 5 bases, with 13 bases between. ViraFEST expansion of antigen-specific CD4+ T cells with viral peptide pools preceded sequencing. Around day 10 of culture, CD4+ T cells were separated out. Each participant received a vaccine that was either BNT162b2 or mRNA-1273, given as two doses. Each culture had half its medium swapped for IL-2 medium on days 3 and 7. Assay used: immunoSEQ multiplex PCR; TCRdb lists only in-frame clones, some missing. The repertoire holds roughly 56,000 clones, with 73% as singletons. The V and J genes are TRBV23-1 and TRBJ2-3; D may correspond to TRBD1 or TRBD2 (6 bases each). TRBV23-1 is reported as an ORF; its role is uncertain. The specimen was CD4+ T cells from PBMCs cultured with HCoV-229E spike peptides, collected after COVID-19 vaccination. The clonotype originates from a human donor who received a COVID-19 vaccine. In DNA form, the CDR3 reads TGCGCCAGCAGTCGCCGGGGGCGCCAAGATACGCAGTATTTT. Amino acid sequence: CASSRRGRQDTQYF.